The rows below give T cell receptor beta chains drawn from one sample of a study of blood T cell repertoires in COVID-19. Using immunoSEQ multiplex PCR, the repertoire was profiled, and TCRdb retains in-frame clones only, with some absent. The sample carries around 100,000 clones, approximately 86% recorded once. The sequencing input was peripheral blood. Receptors originate from a man aged 35 to 55 with acute or convalescent COVID-19. Each CDR3 is given with its conserved first and last residue. A D gene is named only where the DNA matches it firmly.

D gene	V gene	CDR3 protein
NA	TRBV5-1	CASSLTGTGVTEAFF
NA	TRBV3-1/TRBV3-2	CASSAGNYGYTF
NA	TRBV6-2/TRBV6-3	CASSYDGNQPQHF
TRBD2	TRBV2	CASRALTGGHYNEQFF
NA	TRBV7-3	CASRSKSGSSYNEQFF
NA	TRBV7-8	CASSLARASLYNEQFF
TRBD1	TRBV6-1	CASSALRTGQGVKPFF
TRBD1	TRBV6-5	CASTRGGQGGSPLHF
TRBD1	TRBV11-3	CASSLGQGSNEQFF
NA	TRBV30	CAWSALARRSGTDTQYF
NA	TRBV6-5	CASSFYPSGNTIYF
TRBD1	TRBV30	CAWSGQGVNTGELFF
NA	TRBV11-3	CASSLDFGSRTGELFF
TRBD1	TRBV2	CASSPGQPRSTDTQYF
TRBD2	TRBV24-1	CATSDPKGLAGTDTQYF
NA	TRBV10-3	CGCGGPGNTIYF
NA	TRBV7-8	CASSLGDILRVGTGELFF
NA	TRBV19	CATSGGSVVGNQPQHF
TRBD2	TRBV5-1	CASSLATSGRRDGELFF
TRBD1	TRBV29-1	CSVLDRAFSNEQFF
NA	TRBV28	CASSRLLNTEAFF
NA	TRBV10-3	CAITEGASGNTIYF
NA	TRBV28	CATGLSTDTQYF
NA	TRBV19	CASSAGANTGELFF
TRBD1	TRBV5-1	CASSSSQGANTIYF
TRBD1	TRBV5-5	CASSSTTGGSTDTQYF
TRBD2	TRBV7-2	CASSPGLPNTDTQYF
NA	TRBV5-4	CASSFGQGSTGELFF
NA	TRBV7-2	CASSLSPHLYGNTIYF
TRBD1	TRBV19	CASSPLRGRQPQHF
TRBD1	TRBV9	CASSVAGGGSPLHF
TRBD1	TRBV3-1/TRBV3-2	CASSQGIQGPTMNTEAFF
NA	TRBV6-5	CASSPHSSTYNEQFF
TRBD2	TRBV19	CASSIAGGGEQFF
TRBD2	TRBV19	CASSIGGGSTYEQYF
NA	TRBV3-1/TRBV3-2	CASSRHTGYTDTEAFF
TRBD2	TRBV7-2	CASSRTSRNTGELFF
NA	TRBV13	CASSLNSGGPGNTIYF
TRBD2	TRBV5-1	CASSSIAGEGNEQFF
NA	TRBV4-3	CASSQGQASNQPQHF
TRBD1	TRBV13	CASSLRTGAYPGGANVLTF
NA	TRBV5-1	CASRQGGGRNTEAFF
TRBD2	TRBV7-8	CASSLAGGANEQFF
NA	TRBV6-1	CASSESWQGNGYTF
NA	TRBV20-1	CSASLGRETQYF
TRBD1	TRBV30	CAWGLPRTGAEEQYF
TRBD1	TRBV24-1	CATSDPRQGLYGYTF
TRBD1	TRBV15	CATSGIQGAEQFF
NA	TRBV3-1/TRBV3-2	CASSQPTGWSTEAFF
NA	TRBV5-4	CASSLGGRRSGNTIYF